A selection of T cell receptor beta chains follows, all from one sample in a study of T cell repertoires in cytomegalovirus infection. These receptors lack a known antigen. TCRdb re-called the reads through MiXCR, storing one row per CDR3 protein. The repertoire holds about 68,000 distinct CDR3 sequences, about 22% seen once, with roughly 80% in the top ten. The sequencing input was PBMCs, sequenced either directly or after in vitro stimulation (not recorded which). Receptor source: a human donor in good health (CMV status not recorded). Some clones in this sample may be carry-over from other donors' samples. Both conserved end residues are trimmed from each CDR3.

v_gene	j_gene	len	CDR3aa
TRBV12-3/TRBV12-4	TRBJ1-1	13	ASSLFSVTMTEAF
TRBV24-1	TRBJ2-2	14	VTRGTGREDTGELF
TRBV5-1	TRBJ2-1	17	ASSLAETSGSGAYNEQF
TRBV27	TRBJ1-6	14	ASSWGQLTYNSPLH
TRBV12-3/TRBV12-4	TRBJ1-1	13	ASRRRQGGNTEAF
TRBV2	TRBJ2-7	12	ASILRQGAYEQY
TRBV7-2	TRBJ2-7	10	ASSFDKYEQY
TRBV28	TRBJ2-7	13	ASSGRGGDFYEQY
TRBV7-2	TRBJ2-5	10	ASSPGYQTQY
TRBV7-8	TRBJ2-2	14	ASSQLAGVMAGELF
TRBV28	TRBJ2-5	13	ASSLTGQGYETQY
TRBV7-2	TRBJ2-3	13	ASSLARTSTDTQY
TRBV2	TRBJ2-7	14	ASSEGVMGPKYEQY
TRBV3-1	TRBJ2-1	13	ASSQARSSYNEQF
TRBV6-2/TRBV6-3	TRBJ1-1	12	ASTETGGFTEAF